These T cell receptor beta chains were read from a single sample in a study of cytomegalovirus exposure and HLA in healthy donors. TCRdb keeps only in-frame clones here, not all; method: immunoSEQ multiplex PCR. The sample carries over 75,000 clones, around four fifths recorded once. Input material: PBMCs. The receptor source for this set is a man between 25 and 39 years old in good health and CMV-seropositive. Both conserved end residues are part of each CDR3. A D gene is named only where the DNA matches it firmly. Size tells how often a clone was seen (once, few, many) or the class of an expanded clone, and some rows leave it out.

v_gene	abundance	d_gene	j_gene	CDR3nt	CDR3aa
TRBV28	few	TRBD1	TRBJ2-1	TGTGCCAGCACCTTGACAGGGGCCCCCAATGAGCAGTTCTTC	CASTLTGAPNEQFF
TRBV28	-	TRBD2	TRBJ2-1	TGTGCCAGCAGTGAGGCGGGGGAGGTATCCTCCTACAATGAGCAGTTCTTC	CASSEAGEVSSYNEQFF
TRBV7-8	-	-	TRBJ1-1	TGTGCCAGCAGCTTAGGATTTGTGGGAGTGAACACTGAAGCTTTCTTT	CASSLGFVGVNTEAFF
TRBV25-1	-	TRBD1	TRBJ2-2	TGTGCCAGCAGTAACAGGGGGCCGACCACCGGGGAGCTGTTTTTT	CASSNRGPTTGELFF
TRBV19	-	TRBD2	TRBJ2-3	TGTGCCAGCAAAACTAGCGGACCGAAATACACAGATACGCAGTATTTT	CASKTSGPKYTDTQYF
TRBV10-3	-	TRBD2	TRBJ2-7	TGTGCTACCGGGACTAGCGGCTACGAGCAGTACTTC	CATGTSGYEQYF
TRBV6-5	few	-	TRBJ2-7	TGTGCCAGCAGTTACTCGGGGGGGCGCGTCTCCTACGAGCAGTACTTC	CASSYSGGRVSYEQYF
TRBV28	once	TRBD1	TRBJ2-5	TGTGCCAGCAGTTTCCTGCCGGGACAGGGAGAGACCCAGTACTTC	CASSFLPGQGETQYF
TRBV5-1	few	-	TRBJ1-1	TGCGCCAGCATCGGGGATCTGAACACTGAAGCTTTCTTT	CASIGDLNTEAFF
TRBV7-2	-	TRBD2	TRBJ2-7	TGTGCCAGCAGCAGAACGATCTCAGGACTAGCGGAGTTCTACGAGCAGTACTTC	CASSRTISGLAEFYEQYF
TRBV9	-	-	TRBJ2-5	TGTGCCAGCAGCGTAGGGACACCCCTCGAAGAGACCCAGTACTTC	CASSVGTPLEETQYF
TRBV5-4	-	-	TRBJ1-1	TGTGCCAGCAGCTTGGTGGTCGGCAACTCCCTAGTCGAAGCTTTCTTT	CASSLVVGNSLVEAFF
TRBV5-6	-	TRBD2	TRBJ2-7	TGTGCCAGCAGCACGGGGGGGATTACCTACGAGCAGTACTTC	CASSTGGITYEQYF
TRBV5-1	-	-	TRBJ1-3	TGCGCCAGCAGCTTGGAGGGACTCCCTGGAAACACCATATATTTT	CASSLEGLPGNTIYF
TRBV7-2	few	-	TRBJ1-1	TGTGCCAGCAGCTTAGCTTTGCCGGGAAACACTGAAGCTTTCTTT	CASSLALPGNTEAFF
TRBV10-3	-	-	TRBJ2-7	TGTGCCATCAGTGAGTCGGAGGGCAACGAGCAGTACTTC	CAISESEGNEQYF
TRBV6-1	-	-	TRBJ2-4	TGTGCCAGCAGCCACCCGAGCATTCAGTACTTC	CASSHPSIQYF
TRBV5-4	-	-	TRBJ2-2	TGTGCCAGCAGCTTTGGACTACACACCGGGGAGCTGTTTTTT	CASSFGLHTGELFF
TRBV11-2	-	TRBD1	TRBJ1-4	TGTGCCAGCAGCTTAGACAGGGGGGCAACTAATGAAAAACTGTTTTTT	CASSLDRGATNEKLFF
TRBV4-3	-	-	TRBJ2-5	TGCGCCAGCAGCCAAGATGGAGGGGGCAGACAAGAGACCCAGTACTTC	CASSQDGGGRQETQYF
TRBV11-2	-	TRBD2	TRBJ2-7	TGTGCCAGCAGCTTAGGCAGGGAGGGACACGAGCAGTACTTC	CASSLGREGHEQYF
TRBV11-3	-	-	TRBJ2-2	TGTGCCAGCAGCTTACGGTTAGGTAGCTCCGGGGAGCTGTTTTTT	CASSLRLGSSGELFF
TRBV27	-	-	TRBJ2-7	TGTGCCAGCAGTTTATACAGTTCCTACGAGCAGTACTTC	CASSLYSSYEQYF
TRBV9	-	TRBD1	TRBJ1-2	TGTGCCAGCAGCGCCTCGGGACAGCCGAGAGGCTACACCTTC	CASSASGQPRGYTF
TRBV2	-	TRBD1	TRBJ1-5	TGTGCCAGCAGGGGGACAGGGCGAGGGCAGCCCCAGCATTTT	CASRGTGRGQPQHF
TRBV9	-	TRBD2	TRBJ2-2	TGTGCCAGCAGCGTAGGGACTAGCGGGAGGGTTGCGAACACCGGGGAGCTGTTTTTT	CASSVGTSGRVANTGELFF
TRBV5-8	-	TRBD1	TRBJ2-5	TGTGCCAGCAGCTTTCCGGGACAGGGGGGAGAGACCCAGTACTTC	CASSFPGQGGETQYF
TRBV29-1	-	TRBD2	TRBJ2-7	TGCAGCGTTGGTAAGGCTAGCGGTTCCTACGAGCAGTACTTC	CSVGKASGSYEQYF
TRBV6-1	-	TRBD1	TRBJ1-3	TGTGCCAGCAGTGTTGACAGGGGCTCTGGAAACACCATATATTTT	CASSVDRGSGNTIYF
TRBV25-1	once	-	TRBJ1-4	TGTGCCAGCAGTGAACTCCTCACAGGGAGGGCGGAAAAACTGTTTTTT	CASSELLTGRAEKLFF
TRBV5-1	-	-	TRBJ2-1	TGCGCCAGCAGCCCGAGCACCTACTCCTACAATGAGCAGTTCTTC	CASSPSTYSYNEQFF
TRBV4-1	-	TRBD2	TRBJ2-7	TGCGCCAGCAGCCAAGGGTCGACTAGCGGCTCCTACGAGCAGTACTTC	CASSQGSTSGSYEQYF
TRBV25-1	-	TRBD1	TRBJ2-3	TGTGCCAGCAGTGCACCAGGGGGCAAGGCAGATACGCAGTATTTT	CASSAPGGKADTQYF
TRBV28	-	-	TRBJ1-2	TGTGCCAGCAGTGAGACAGGAGACTATGGCTACACCTTC	CASSETGDYGYTF
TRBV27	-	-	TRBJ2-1	TGTGCCAGCGCCCTGTTCCCAACAGGGGTGGGGGGCAATGAGCAGTTCTTC	CASALFPTGVGGNEQFF
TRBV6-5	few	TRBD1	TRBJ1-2	TGTGCCAGCAGTTTCACAGGGGAAAGCTATGGCTACACCTTC	CASSFTGESYGYTF
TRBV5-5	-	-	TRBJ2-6	TGTGCCAGCAGCTTGGGGGGGGTTGGGGCCAACGTCCTGACTTTC	CASSLGGVGANVLTF
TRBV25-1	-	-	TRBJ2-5	TGTGCCAGCAGTGAAGGCCCTGTGGAGACCCAGTACTTC	CASSEGPVETQYF
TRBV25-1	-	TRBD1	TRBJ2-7	TGTGCCAGCAGTGCCGGGACAGGGATCTACGAGCAGTACTTC	CASSAGTGIYEQYF
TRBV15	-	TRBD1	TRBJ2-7	TGTGCCACCAGCAGAGAGGGACAGGGCTACGAGCAGTACTTC	CATSREGQGYEQYF
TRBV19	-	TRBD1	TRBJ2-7	TGTGCCAGTAGTATTGCGGGACAGGGACACTACGAGCAGTACTTC	CASSIAGQGHYEQYF
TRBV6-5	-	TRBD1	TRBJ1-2	TGTGCCAGCAAGCACAGGGGGGCTTGGGGCTACACCTTC	CASKHRGAWGYTF
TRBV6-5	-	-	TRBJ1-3	TGTGCCAGCAGTTACGGAGTGACGTGGGGAAACACCATATATTTT	CASSYGVTWGNTIYF
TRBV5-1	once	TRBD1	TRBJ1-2	TGCGCCAGCAGCCAAGGGACAGAGGCCGTGGGCTACACCTTC	CASSQGTEAVGYTF
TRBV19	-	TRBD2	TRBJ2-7	TGTGCCAGTAGTATAGCACTAGCGGAGACTACGAAGCAGTACTTC	CASSIALAETTKQYF
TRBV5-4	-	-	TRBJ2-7	TGTGCCAGCAGCCCCGACAGCTCCTACGAGCAGTACTTC	CASSPDSSYEQYF
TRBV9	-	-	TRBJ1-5	TGTGCCAGCAGCGCGGGAGGACAGAGCAATCAGCCCCAGCATTTT	CASSAGGQSNQPQHF
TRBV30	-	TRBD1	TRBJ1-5	TGTGCCTGGGGGACAGGGGCCGGCAATCAGCCCCAGCATTTT	CAWGTGAGNQPQHF